A selection of T cell receptor beta chains follows, all from one sample in a study of OX40 agonist ivuxolimab in advanced cancers. Here immunoSEQ multiplex PCR was the method, and the copy in TCRdb shows in-frame clones only, minus some. The table lists about 65,000 clones, roughly nine tenths of them singletons. This material consisted of CD4+ or CD8+ T cells sorted from blood, taken in a trial of the OX40 agonist ivuxolimab. These receptors were obtained from an adult with an advanced solid tumor such as melanoma, head and neck, liver or kidney cancer. Both conserved end residues are trimmed from each CDR3.

v_call,cdr3_aa
TRBV5-1,ASSSSVGRAEAF
TRBV6-6,ASSYAVTGTYEQY
TRBV6-1,ASSLDGYYGYT
TRBV30,AWSTLPANYGYT
TRBV9,ASSVKGLMAGANVLT
TRBV5-4,ASSLARGRTGELF
TRBV25-1,ASRTEYNSPLH
TRBV1,TSSQVVRDSTPSNEQF
TRBV28,ASSLLADTQY
TRBV7-8,ASSLNLRGYGSQDTQY
TRBV5-1,ASSLTGGSAKNIQY
TRBV29-1,SVDSGANEKLF
TRBV19,ASSERTLKETQY
TRBV18,ASSPDRVSNQPQH
TRBV7-6,ASSPQGSGANVLT
TRBV6-5,ASSYGTGGSPLH
TRBV7-9,ASSPQNTEAF
TRBV5-6,ASSLKNPGANVLT
TRBV2,AGSVPKDPGGSNTEAF
TRBV19,ASSPRTGGGTEAF
TRBV7-8,ASSLTVSSYNSPLH
TRBV5-1,ASSLEFPGRAYGYT
TRBV5-4,ASSLGGGTGELF
TRBV7-9,ASSLEWAVSGNTIY
TRBV6-5,ASRAGGTDTQY